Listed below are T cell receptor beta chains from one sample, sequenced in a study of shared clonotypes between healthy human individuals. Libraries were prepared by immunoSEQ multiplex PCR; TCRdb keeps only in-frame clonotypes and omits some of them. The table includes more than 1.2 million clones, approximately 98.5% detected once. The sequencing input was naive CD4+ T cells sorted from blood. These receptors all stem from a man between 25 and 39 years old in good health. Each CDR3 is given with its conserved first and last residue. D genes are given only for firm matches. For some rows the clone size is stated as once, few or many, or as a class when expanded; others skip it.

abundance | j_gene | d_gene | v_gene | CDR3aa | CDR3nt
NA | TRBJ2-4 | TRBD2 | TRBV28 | CASSPPGLPQNIQYF | TGTGCCAGCAGTCCCCCGGGACTACCCCAAAACATTCAGTACTTC
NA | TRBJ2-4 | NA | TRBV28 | CASRGQGLNIQYF | TGTGCCAGCAGGGGACAAGGGTTAAACATTCAGTACTTC
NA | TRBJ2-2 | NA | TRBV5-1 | CASSLEPTRLGELFF | TGCGCCAGCAGCTTAGAACCGACTCGACTCGGGGAGCTGTTTTTT
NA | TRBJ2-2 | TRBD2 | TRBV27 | CASKRGGLDTGELFF | TGTGCCAGCAAACGGGGAGGGCTGGACACCGGGGAGCTGTTTTTT
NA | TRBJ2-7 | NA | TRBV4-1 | CASSQDRTIYEQYF | TGCGCCAGCAGCCAAGATCGGACTATCTACGAGCAGTACTTC
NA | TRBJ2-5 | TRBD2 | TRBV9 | CASSERGFKETQYF | TGTGCCAGCAGCGAGCGGGGTTTCAAAGAGACCCAGTACTTC
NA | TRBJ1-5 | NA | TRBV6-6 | CASSYPGPQHF | TGTGCCAGCAGTTACCCGGGGCCCCAGCATTTT
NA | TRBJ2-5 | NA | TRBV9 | CASSSGVSGSQETQYF | TGTGCCAGCAGCTCCGGTGTTAGCGGCAGTCAAGAGACCCAGTACTTC
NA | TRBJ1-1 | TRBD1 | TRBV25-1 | CASSEIGTGVSNTEAFF | TGTGCCAGCAGTGAGATCGGGACAGGGGTCTCGAACACTGAAGCTTTCTTT
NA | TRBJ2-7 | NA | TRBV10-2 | CASSESRSYEQYF | TGCGCCAGCAGTGAGTCGCGCAGCTACGAGCAGTACTTC
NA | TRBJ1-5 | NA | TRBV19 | CASNLGGRNQPQHF | TGTGCCAGTAACCTGGGGGGGCGCAATCAGCCCCAGCATTTT
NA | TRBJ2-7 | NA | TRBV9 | CASSVDEVAYEQYF | TGTGCCAGCAGCGTAGATGAGGTCGCCTACGAGCAGTACTTC
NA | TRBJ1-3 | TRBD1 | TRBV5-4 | CASSLEAGGANTIYF | TGTGCCAGCAGCTTGGAAGCAGGGGGTGCAAACACCATATATTTT
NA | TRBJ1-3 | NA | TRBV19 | CASSLDGDSGNTIYF | TGTGCCAGTAGTTTGGACGGAGACTCTGGAAACACCATATATTTT
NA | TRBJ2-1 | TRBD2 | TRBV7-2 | CASSLTSGTTNEQFF | TGTGCCAGCAGCTTAACCAGCGGGACCACCAATGAGCAGTTCTTC
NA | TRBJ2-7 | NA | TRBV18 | CASSPPGDDEQYF | TGTGCCAGCTCACCCCCGGGTGACGACGAGCAGTACTTC
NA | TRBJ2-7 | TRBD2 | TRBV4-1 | CASSQDPLGTSGKNEQYF | TGCGCCAGCAGCCAAGATCCCCTGGGGACTAGCGGGAAGAACGAGCAGTACTTC
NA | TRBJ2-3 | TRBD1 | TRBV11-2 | CASSLRGRPDTQYF | TGTGCCAGCAGCTTAAGGGGGCGCCCAGATACGCAGTATTTT
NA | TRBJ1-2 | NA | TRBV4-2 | CASSPSRAAPGGYTF | TGTGCCAGCAGCCCGAGCAGGGCAGCCCCCGGAGGCTACACCTTC
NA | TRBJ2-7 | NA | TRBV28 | CASQGLSYEQYF | TGTGCCAGCCAAGGGTTATCCTACGAGCAGTACTTC
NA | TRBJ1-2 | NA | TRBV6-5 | CASSYSGHGYTF | TGTGCCAGCAGTTACTCCGGCCATGGCTACACCTTC
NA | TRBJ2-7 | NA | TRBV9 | CASSVGVGYEQYF | TGTGCCAGCAGCGTAGGGGTGGGTTACGAGCAGTACTTC
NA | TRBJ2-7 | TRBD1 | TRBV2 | CASSRDRGLGEQYF | TGTGCCAGCAGTAGGGACAGGGGACTCGGGGAGCAGTACTTC
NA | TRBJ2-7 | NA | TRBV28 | CASTAWREIFPEQYF | TGTGCCAGCACCGCCTGGAGGGAGATCTTTCCCGAGCAGTACTTC
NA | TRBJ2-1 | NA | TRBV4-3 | CASSQRRGNEQFF | TGCGCCAGCAGCCAGAGGAGGGGCAATGAGCAGTTCTTC
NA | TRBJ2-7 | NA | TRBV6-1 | CASNSGEQYF | TGTGCCAGCAACTCGGGCGAGCAGTACTTC
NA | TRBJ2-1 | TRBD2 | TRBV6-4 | CASSEYSGRAQLYNEQFF | TGTGCCAGCAGTGAATATAGCGGGAGGGCCCAACTTTACAATGAGCAGTTCTTC
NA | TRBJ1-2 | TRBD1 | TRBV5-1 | CASSGTDRDRDYTF | TGCGCCAGCAGCGGAACAGACCGGGACAGGGACTACACCTTC
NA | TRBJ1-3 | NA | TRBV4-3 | CASSPQDLGSGNTIYF | TGCGCCAGCAGCCCCCAAGACCTGGGGTCAGGAAACACCATATATTTT
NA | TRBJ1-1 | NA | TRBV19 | CASSIGVQLEAFF | TGTGCCAGTAGTATAGGGGTCCAGTTAGAAGCTTTCTTT
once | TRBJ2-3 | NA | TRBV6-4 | CASSDGIGDTQYF | TGTGCCAGCAGTGACGGGATAGGGGATACGCAGTATTTT
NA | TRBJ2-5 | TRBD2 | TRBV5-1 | CASSFQGLAEETQYF | TGCGCCAGCAGCTTCCAGGGACTAGCGGAAGAGACCCAGTACTTC
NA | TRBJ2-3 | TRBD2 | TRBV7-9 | CATHLGTSGKRASTDTQYF | TGTGCCACCCACTTGGGGACTAGCGGGAAAAGGGCTAGCACAGATACGCAGTATTTT
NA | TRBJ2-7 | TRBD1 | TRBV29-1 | CSVRDRAAGYEQYF | TGCAGCGTTCGGGACAGGGCGGCCGGCTACGAGCAGTACTTC
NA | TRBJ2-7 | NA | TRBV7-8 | CASSLARGSSYEQYF | TGTGCCAGCAGCCTAGCGCGGGGCAGCTCCTACGAGCAGTACTTC
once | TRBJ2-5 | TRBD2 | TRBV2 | CASSAGLAGLGETQYF | TGTGCCAGCAGTGCGGGGCTAGCGGGATTAGGAGAGACCCAGTACTTC
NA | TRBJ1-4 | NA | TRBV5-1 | CASSLSREKLFF | TGCGCCAGCAGCTTGTCACGTGAAAAACTGTTTTTT
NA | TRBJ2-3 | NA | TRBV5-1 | CASSLVLRSDTQYF | TGCGCCAGCAGCTTGGTGCTGCGATCAGATACGCAGTATTTT
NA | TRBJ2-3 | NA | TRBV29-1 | CSALVGTQYF | TGCAGCGCCCTAGTGGGTACGCAGTATTTT
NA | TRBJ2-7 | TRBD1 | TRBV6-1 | CASSTGQGRSYEQYF | TGTGCCAGCAGTACCGGACAGGGACGATCCTACGAGCAGTACTTC
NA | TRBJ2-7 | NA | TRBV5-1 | CASSLFSASSYEQYF | TGCGCCAGCAGCTTGTTTTCGGCAAGCTCCTACGAGCAGTACTTC
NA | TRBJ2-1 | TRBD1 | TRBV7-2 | CASSTGQGRYNEQFF | TGTGCCAGCAGCACGGGACAGGGACGCTACAATGAGCAGTTCTTC
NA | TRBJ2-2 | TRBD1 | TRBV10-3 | CAISVQGLTGELFF | TGTGCCATCAGTGTACAGGGGCTTACCGGGGAGCTGTTTTTT
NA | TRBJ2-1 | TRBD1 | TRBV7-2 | CASSRDSSSYNEQFF | TGTGCCAGCAGCCGGGACAGCAGCTCCTACAATGAGCAGTTCTTC
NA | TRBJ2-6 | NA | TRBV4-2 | CASSPRDLPSGANVLTF | TGTGCCAGCAGCCCCAGGGACCTGCCGTCTGGGGCCAACGTCCTGACTTTC
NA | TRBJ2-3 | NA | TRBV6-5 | CASSYSQGPSTDTQYF | TGTGCCAGCAGTTACTCACAGGGACCGAGCACAGATACGCAGTATTTT
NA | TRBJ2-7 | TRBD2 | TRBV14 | CASSPLGGKGYEQYF | TGTGCCAGCAGCCCCTTGGGAGGGAAAGGCTACGAGCAGTACTTC
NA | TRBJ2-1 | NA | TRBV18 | CASSTSGQGWTSGYNEQFF | TGTGCCAGCTCAACCTCGGGACAGGGGTGGACTAGCGGGTACAATGAGCAGTTCTTC
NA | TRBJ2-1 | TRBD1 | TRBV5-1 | CASSSSGTGYNEQFF | TGCGCCAGCAGTTCGTCCGGGACAGGCTACAATGAGCAGTTCTTC
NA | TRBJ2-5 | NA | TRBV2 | CASMIRGILVTQYF | TGTGCCAGCATGATACGGGGTATTTTGGTGACCCAGTACTTC
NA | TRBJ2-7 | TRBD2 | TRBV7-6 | CASSGGLAGALSYEQYF | TGTGCCAGCAGCGGGGGCTTAGCGGGGGCCCTTTCCTACGAGCAGTACTTC
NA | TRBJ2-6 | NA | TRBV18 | CASSPLFQAGANVLTF | TGTGCCAGCTCACCATTATTCCAGGCTGGGGCCAACGTCCTGACTTTC
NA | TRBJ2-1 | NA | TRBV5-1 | CASAPRYRPYNEQFF | TGCGCCAGCGCCCCCAGGTATCGCCCCTACAATGAGCAGTTCTTC
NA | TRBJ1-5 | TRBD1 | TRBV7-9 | CASSRTGNQNQPQHF | TGTGCCAGCAGCCGGACAGGGAATCAGAATCAGCCCCAGCATTTT
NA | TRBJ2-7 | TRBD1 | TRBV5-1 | CASSATGWGYEQYF | TGCGCCAGCAGCGCGACAGGGTGGGGATACGAGCAGTACTTC
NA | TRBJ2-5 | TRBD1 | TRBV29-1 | CSVGYRGRKTQYF | TGCAGCGTTGGATACAGGGGGAGGAAGACCCAGTACTTC
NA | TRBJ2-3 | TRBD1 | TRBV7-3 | CASSLTGTGTADTQYF | TGTGCCAGCAGCTTAACGGGGACAGGAACGGCAGATACGCAGTATTTT